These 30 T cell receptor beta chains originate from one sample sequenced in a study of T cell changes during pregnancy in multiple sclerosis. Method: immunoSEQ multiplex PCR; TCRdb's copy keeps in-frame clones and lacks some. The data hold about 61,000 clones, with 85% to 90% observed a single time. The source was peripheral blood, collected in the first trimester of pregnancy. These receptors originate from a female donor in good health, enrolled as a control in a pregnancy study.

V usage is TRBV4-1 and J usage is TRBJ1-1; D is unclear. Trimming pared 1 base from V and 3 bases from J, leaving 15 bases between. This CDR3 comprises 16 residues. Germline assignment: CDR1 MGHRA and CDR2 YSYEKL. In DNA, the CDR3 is TGCGCCAGCAGCCAAGGGAGCCCGGTCGGGGACACTGAAGCTTTCTTT. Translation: CASSQGSPVGDTEAFF.

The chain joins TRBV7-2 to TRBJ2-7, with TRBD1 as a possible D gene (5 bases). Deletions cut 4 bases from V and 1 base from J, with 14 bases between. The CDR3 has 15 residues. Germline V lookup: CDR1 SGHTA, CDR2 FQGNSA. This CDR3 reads CASSYDSYVSYEQYF. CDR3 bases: TGTGCCAGCAGCTACGACAGCTATGTTTCCTACGAGCAGTACTTC.

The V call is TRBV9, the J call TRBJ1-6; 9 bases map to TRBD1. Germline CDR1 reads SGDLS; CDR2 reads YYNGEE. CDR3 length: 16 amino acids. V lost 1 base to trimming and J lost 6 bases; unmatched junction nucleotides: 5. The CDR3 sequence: CASSVRQGEGNSPLHF. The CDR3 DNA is TGTGCCAGCAGCGTACGACAGGGGGAAGGTAATTCACCCCTCCACTTT.

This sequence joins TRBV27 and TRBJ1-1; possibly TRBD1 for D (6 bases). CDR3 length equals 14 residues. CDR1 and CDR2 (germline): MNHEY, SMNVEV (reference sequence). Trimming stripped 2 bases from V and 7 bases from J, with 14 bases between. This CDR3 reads CASSLDRLRGEAFF. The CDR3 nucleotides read TGTGCCAGCAGTTTAGACAGGCTACGAGGTGAAGCTTTCTTT.

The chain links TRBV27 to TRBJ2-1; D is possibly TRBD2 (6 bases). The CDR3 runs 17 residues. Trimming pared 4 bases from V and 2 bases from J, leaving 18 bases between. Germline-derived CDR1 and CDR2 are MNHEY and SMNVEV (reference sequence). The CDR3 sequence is CASSYGTPPSPYNEQFF. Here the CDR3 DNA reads TGTGCCAGCAGTTATGGGACTCCCCCTTCTCCCTACAATGAGCAGTTCTTC.

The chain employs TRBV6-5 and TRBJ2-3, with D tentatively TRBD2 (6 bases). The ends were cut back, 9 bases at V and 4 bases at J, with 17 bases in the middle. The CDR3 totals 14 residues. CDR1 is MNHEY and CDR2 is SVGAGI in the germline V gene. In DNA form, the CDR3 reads TGTGCCAGAACCGCAGGGAGGTGTTCAGATACGCAGTATTTT. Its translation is CARTAGRCSDTQYF.

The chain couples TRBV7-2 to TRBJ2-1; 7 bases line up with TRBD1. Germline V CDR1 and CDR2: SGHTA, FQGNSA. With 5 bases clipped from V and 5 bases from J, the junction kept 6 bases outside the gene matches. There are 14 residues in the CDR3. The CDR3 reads CASSDRQGNNEQFF. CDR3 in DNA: TGTGCCAGCAGCGACCGACAGGGAAACAATGAGCAGTTCTTC.

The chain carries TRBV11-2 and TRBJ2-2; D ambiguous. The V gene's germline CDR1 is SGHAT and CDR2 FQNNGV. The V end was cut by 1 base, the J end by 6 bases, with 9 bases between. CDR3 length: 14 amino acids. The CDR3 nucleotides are TGTGCCAGCAGCTTAGGTTTTACAGCCGGGGAGCTGTTTTTT. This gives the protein CASSLGFTAGELFF.

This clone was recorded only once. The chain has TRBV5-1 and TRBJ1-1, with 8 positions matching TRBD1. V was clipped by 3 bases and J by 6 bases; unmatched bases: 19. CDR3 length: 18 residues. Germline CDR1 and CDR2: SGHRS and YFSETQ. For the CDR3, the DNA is TGCGCCAGCAGCTCACGAGGGGGTCGCGGCAGGGGGCTTTCTGAAGCTTTCTTT. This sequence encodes CASSSRGGRGRGLSEAFF.

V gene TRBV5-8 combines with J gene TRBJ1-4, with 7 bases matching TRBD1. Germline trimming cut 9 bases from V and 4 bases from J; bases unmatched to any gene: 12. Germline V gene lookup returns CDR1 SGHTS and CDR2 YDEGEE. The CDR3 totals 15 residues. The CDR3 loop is CATSPEGANNEKLFF. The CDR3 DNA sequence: TGTGCCACCTCTCCGGAGGGGGCGAATAATGAAAAACTGTTTTTT.

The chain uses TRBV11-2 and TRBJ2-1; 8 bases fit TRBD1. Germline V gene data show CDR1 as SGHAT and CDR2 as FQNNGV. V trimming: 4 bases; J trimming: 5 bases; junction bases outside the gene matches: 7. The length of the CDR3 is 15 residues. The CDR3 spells CASSSGGQVNNEQFF. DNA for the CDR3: TGTGCCAGCAGCTCAGGGGGACAGGTGAACAATGAGCAGTTCTTC.

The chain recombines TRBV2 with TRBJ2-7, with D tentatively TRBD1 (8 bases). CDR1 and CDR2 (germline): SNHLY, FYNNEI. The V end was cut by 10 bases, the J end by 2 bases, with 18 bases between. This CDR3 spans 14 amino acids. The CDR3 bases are TGTGCCACCCTAGACAGGGGAGGGACCTACGAGCAGTACTTC. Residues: CATLDRGGTYEQYF.

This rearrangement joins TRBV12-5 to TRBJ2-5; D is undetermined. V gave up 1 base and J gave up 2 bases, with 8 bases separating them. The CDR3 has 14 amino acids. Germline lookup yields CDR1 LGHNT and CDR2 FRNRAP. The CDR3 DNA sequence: TGTGCTAGTGGTTTGGGAGTAGATCAAGAGACCCAGTACTTC. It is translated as CASGLGVDQETQYF.

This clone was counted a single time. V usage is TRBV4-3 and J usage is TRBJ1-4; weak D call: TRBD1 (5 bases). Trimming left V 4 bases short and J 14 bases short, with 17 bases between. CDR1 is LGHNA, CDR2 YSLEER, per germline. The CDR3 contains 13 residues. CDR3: CASSLNGGGTLFF. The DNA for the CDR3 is TGCGCCAGCAGCCTTAACGGCGGGGGGACGCTGTTTTTT.

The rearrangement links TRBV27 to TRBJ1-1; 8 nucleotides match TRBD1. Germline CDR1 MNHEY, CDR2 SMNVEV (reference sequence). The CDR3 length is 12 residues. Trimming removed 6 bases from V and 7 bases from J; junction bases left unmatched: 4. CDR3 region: CASRGGTGEAFF. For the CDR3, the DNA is TGTGCCAGCAGGGGTGGGACAGGTGAAGCTTTCTTT.

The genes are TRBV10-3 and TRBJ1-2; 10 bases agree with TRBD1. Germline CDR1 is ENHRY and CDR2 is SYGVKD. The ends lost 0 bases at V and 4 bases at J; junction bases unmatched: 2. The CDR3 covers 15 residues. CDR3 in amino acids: CAISESRDRGYGYTF. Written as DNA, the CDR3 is TGTGCCATCAGTGAGTCCCGGGACAGGGGCTATGGCTACACCTTC.

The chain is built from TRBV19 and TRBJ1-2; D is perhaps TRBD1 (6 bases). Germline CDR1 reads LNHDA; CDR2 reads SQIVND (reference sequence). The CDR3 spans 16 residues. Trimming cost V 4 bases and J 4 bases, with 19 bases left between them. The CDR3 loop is CASSTSQRTDLYGYTF. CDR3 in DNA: TGTGCCAGTAGTACCAGCCAACGGACAGACCTCTATGGCTACACCTTC.

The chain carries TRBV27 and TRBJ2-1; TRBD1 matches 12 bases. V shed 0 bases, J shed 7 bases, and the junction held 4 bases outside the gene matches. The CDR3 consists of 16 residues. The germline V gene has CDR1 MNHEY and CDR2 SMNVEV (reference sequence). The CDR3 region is CASSLSGTGGRNEQFF. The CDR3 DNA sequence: TGTGCCAGCAGTTTATCCGGGACAGGGGGCAGGAATGAGCAGTTCTTC.

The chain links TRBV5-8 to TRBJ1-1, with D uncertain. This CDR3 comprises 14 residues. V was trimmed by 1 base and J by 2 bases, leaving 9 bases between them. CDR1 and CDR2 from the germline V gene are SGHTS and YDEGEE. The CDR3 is CASSLRTANTEAFF. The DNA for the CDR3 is TGTGCCAGCAGCTTGAGAACAGCTAACACTGAAGCTTTCTTT.

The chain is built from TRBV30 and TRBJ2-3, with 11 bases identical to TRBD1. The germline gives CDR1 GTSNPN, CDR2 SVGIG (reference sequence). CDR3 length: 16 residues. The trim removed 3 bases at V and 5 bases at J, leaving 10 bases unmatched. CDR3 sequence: CAWRPGTGGSVDTQYF. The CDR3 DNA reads TGTGCCTGGAGGCCCGGGACAGGGGGTTCGGTAGATACGCAGTATTTT.

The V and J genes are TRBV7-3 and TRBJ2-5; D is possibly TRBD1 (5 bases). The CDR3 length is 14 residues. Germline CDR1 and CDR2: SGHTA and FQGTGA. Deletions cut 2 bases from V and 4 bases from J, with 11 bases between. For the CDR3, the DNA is TGTGCCAGCAGCTTAGGCAGGGTTCGAGAGACCCAGTACTTC. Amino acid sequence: CASSLGRVRETQYF. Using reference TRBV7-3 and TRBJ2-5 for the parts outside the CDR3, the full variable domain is GAGVSQTPSNKVTEKGKYVELRCDPISGHTALYWYRQSLGQGPEFLIYFQGTGAADDSGLPNDRFFAVRPEGSVSTLKIQRTERGDSAVYLCASSLGRVRETQYFGPGTRLLVL.

The CDR3 loop is CASSLGGQSYEQYF. CDR3 DNA: TGCGCCAGCAGCTTGGGGGGACAGTCGTACGAGCAGTACTTC. This chain uses TRBV5-1 with TRBJ2-7; 7 bases are a match to TRBD1. This CDR3 is 14 amino acids long. Losses at the gene ends were 0 bases for V and 4 bases for J; bases not matched to a gene: 4. Germline loops: CDR1 SGHRS, CDR2 YFSETQ. Variable domain in full (rest from reference TRBV5-1 and TRBJ2-7): KAGVTQTPRYLIKTRGQQVTLSCSPISGHRSVSWYQQTPGQGLQFLFEYFSETQRNKGNFPGRFSGRQFSNSRSEMNVSTLELGDSALYLCASSLGGQSYEQYFGPGTRLTVT.

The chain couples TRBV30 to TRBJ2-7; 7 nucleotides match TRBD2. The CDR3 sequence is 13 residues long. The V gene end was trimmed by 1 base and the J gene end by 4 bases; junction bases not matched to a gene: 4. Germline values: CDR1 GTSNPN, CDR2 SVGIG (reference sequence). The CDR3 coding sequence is TGTGCCTGGAGTGGGTCAGCGGGGTACGAGCAGTACTTC. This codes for CAWSGSAGYEQYF.

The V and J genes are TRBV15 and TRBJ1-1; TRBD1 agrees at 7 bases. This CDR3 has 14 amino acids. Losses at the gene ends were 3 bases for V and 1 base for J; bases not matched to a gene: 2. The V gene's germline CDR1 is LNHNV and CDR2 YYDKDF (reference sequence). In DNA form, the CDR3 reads TGTGCCACCAGCAGTAGACAGGGGAACACTGAAGCTTTCTTT. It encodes CATSSRQGNTEAFF.

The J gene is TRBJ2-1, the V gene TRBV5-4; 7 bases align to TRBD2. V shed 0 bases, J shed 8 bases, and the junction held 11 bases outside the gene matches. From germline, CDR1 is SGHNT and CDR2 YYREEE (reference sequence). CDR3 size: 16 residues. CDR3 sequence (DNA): TGTGCCAGCAGCTTGGCCAAGCGGGGCATGGGCGATGAGCAGTTCTTC. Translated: CASSLAKRGMGDEQFF. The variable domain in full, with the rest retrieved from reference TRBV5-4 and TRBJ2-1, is ETGVTQSPTHLIKTRGQQVTLRCSSQSGHNTVSWYQQALGQGPQFIFQYYREEENGRGNFPPRFSGLQFPNYSSELNVNALELDDSALYLCASSLAKRGMGDEQFFGPGTRLTVL.

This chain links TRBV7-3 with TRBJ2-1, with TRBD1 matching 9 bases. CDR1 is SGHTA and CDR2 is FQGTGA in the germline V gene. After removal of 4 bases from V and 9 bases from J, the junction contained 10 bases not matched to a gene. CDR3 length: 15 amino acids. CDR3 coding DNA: TGTGCCAGCAGCTCGGACAGGGGAATGATAGTTGAGCAGTTCTTC. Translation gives CASSSDRGMIVEQFF.

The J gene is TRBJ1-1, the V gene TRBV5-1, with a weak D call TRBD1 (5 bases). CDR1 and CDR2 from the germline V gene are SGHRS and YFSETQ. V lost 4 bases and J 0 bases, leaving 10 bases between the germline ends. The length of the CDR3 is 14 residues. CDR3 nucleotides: TGCGCCAGCAGCCCGGACACTCTGAACACTGAAGCTTTCTTT. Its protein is CASSPDTLNTEAFF.

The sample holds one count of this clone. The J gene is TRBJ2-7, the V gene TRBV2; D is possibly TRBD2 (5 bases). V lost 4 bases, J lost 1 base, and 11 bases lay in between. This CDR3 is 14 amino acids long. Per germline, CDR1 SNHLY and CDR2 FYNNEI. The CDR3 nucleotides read TGTGCCAGCAGTGTTACGGGGAGTTCCTACGAGCAGTACTTC. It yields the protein CASSVTGSSYEQYF.

CDR3 protein: CSVAQQESSPLHF. CDR3 coding DNA: TGCAGCGTCGCCCAACAGGAATCATCACCCCTCCACTTT. The chain carries TRBV29-1 and TRBJ1-6, with TRBD1 as a possible D gene (5 bases). CDR3 size: 13 residues. Trimming removed 6 bases from V and 10 bases from J, with 16 bases in between. Germline CDR1 and CDR2: SQVTM and ANQGSEA.

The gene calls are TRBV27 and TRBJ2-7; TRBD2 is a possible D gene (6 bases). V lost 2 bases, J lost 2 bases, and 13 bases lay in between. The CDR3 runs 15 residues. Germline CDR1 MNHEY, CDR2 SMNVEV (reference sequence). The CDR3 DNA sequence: TGTGCCAGCAGTTTAGTGCGGGACCATCCCTACGAGCAGTACTTC. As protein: CASSLVRDHPYEQYF.